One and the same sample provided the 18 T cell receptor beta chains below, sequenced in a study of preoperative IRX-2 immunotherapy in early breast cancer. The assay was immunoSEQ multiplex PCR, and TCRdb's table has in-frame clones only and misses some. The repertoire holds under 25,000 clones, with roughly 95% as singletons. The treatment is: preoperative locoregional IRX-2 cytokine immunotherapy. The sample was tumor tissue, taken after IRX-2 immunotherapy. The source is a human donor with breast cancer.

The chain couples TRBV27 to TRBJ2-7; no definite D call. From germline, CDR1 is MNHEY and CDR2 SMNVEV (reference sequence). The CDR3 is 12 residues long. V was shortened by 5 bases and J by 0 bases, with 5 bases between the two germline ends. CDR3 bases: TGTGCCAGCAGTCATGACTCCTACGAGCAGTACTTC. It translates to CASSHDSYEQYF.

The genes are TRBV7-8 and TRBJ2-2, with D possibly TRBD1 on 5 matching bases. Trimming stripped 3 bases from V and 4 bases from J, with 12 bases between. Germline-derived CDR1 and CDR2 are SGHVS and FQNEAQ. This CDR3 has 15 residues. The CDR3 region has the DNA TGTGCCAGCAGCTTTAAGGGGCCGGGCACCGGGGAGCTGTTTTTT. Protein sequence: CASSFKGPGTGELFF.

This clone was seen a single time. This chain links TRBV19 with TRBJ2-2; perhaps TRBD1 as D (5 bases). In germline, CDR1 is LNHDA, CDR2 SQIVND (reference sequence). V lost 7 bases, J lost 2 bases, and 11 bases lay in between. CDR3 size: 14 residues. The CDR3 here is CASKDDSNTGELFF. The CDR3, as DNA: TGTGCCAGTAAGGACGACAGCAACACCGGGGAGCTGTTTTTT.

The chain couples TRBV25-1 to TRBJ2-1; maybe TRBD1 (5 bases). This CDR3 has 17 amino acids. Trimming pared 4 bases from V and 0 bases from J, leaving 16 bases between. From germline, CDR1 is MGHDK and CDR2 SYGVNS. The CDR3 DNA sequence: TGTGCCAGCAGTGGCCGACAGTCCAGGAGCTCCTACAATGAGCAGTTCTTC. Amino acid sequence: CASSGRQSRSSYNEQFF.

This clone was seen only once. The CDR3 bases are TGTGCCAGCAGTTACGGTGGACTAGCGGGAGATACGCAGTATTTT. This translates into CASSYGGLAGDTQYF. This sequence joins TRBV6-6 and TRBJ2-3; 11 bases match TRBD2. V was pared by 2 bases and J by 5 bases, with 3 bases of the junction left unmatched. The germline V gene has CDR1 MNHNY and CDR2 SVGAGI (reference sequence). The CDR3 sequence is 15 residues long.

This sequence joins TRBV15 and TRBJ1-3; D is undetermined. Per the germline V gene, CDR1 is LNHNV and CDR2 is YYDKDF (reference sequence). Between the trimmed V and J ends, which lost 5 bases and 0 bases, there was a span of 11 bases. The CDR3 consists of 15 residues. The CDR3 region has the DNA TGTGCCACCAGCGTGGCAAGGAGCTCTGGAAACACCATATATTTT. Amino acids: CATSVARSSGNTIYF.

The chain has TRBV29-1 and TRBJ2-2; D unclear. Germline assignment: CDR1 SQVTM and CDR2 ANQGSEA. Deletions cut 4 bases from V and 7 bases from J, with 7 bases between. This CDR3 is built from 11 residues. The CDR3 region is CSVVKVGELFF. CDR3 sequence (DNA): TGCAGCGTTGTCAAAGTCGGGGAGCTGTTTTTT.

This chain's CDR3 is CASSPAGGYEQYF. The DNA for the CDR3 is TGTGCCAGCAGTCCGGCGGGTGGCTACGAGCAGTACTTC. This chain connects TRBV7-3 to TRBJ2-7; possible D gene TRBD2, 5 bases. The germline CDR1 and CDR2 sequences are SGHTA and FQGTGA. Trimming cost V 6 bases and J 3 bases, with 12 bases left between them. This CDR3 comprises 13 residues. The variable domain in full, completed from reference TRBV7-3 and TRBJ2-7, reads GAGVSQTPSNKVTEKGKYVELRCDPISGHTALYWYRQSLGQGPEFLIYFQGTGAADDSGLPNDRFFAVRPEGSVSTLKIQRTERGDSAVYLCASSPAGGYEQYFGPGTRLTVT.

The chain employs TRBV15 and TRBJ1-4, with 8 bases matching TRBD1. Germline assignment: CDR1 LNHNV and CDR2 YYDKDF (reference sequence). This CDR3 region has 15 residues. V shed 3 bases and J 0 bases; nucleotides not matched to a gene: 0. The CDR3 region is CATSRDRATNEKLFF. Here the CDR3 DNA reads TGTGCCACCAGCAGGGACAGGGCAACTAATGAAAAACTGTTTTTT.

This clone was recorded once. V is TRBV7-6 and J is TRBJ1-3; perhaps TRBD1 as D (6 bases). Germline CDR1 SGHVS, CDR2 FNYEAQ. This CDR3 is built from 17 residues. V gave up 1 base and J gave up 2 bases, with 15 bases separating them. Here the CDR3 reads CASSLGGAGYPGNTIYF. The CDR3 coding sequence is TGTGCCAGCAGCTTAGGGGGGGCCGGGTACCCTGGAAACACCATATATTTT.

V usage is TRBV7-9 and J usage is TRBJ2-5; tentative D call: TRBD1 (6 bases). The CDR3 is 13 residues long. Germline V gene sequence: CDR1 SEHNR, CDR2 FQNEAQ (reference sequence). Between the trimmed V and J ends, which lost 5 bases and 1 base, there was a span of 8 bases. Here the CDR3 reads CASSQGGQETQYF. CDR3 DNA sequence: TGTGCCAGCAGCCAAGGGGGCCAAGAGACCCAGTACTTC.

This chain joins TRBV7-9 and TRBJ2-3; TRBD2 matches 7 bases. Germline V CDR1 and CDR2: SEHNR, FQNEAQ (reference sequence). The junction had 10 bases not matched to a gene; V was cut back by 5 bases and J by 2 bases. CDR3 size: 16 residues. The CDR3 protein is CASSLTFGGSTDTQYF. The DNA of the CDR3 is TGTGCCAGCAGCCTAACTTTCGGGGGGTCCACAGATACGCAGTATTTT.

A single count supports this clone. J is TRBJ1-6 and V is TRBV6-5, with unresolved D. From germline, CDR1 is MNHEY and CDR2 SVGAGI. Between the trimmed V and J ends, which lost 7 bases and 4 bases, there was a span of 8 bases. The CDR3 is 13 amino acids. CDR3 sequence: CASTPVYNSPLHF. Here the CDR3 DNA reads TGTGCCAGCACGCCCGTTTATAATTCACCCCTCCACTTT.

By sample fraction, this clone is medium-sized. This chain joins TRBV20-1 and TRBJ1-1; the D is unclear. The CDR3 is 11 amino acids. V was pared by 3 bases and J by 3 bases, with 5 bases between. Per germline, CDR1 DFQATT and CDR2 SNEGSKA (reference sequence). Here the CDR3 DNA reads TGCAGTGCTAGTACGGACACTGAAGCTTTCTTT. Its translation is CSASTDTEAFF.

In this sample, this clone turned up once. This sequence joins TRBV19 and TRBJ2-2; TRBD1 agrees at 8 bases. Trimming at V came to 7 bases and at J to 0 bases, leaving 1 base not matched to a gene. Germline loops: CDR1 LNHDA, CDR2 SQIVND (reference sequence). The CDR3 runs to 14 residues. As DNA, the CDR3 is TGTGCCAGTATGGACAGGGCGAACACCGGGGAGCTGTTTTTT. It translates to CASMDRANTGELFF.

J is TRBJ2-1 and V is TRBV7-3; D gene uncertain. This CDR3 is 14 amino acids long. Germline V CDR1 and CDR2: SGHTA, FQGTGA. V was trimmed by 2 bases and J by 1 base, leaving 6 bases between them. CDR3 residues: CASSLLGSYNEQFF. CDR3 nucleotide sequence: TGTGCCAGCAGCTTACTTGGTTCCTACAATGAGCAGTTCTTC.

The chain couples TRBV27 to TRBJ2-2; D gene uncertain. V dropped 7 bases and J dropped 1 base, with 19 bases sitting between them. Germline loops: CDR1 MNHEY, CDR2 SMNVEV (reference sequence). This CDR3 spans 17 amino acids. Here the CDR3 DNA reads TGTGCCAGCACCCTGTATATCGGAGAACAGAACACCGGGGAGCTGTTTTTT. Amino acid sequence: CASTLYIGEQNTGELFF.

CDR3 amino acids: CAISGFTSPGSYNEQFF. The CDR3 DNA reads TGTGCCATCAGTGGATTTACATCTCCCGGCTCCTACAATGAGCAGTTCTTC. The chain employs TRBV10-3 and TRBJ2-1; D remains unclear. This CDR3 contains 17 residues. Trimming shortened V by 4 bases and J by 0 bases, and 16 bases separated the two germline ends. Germline V gives CDR1 ENHRY, CDR2 SYGVKD.